This paragraph reports one T cell receptor (beta chain). Its antigen is unidentified. The CDR3 totals 15 residues. The germline CDR1 and CDR2 sequences are MNHEY and SMNVEV (reference sequence). Trimming left V 1 base short and J 2 bases short, with 10 bases between. As every portion of the isolated RNA was reverse transcribed, the sequencing read expressed TCRB transcripts. Method: immunoSEQ multiplex PCR; TCRdb's copy keeps in-frame clones and lacks some. Altogether approximately 340,000 clones are present, over 12% being singletons, with the ten largest covering 0.019%. Via CD45RO/CCR7/CD25/CD127/CD95/CD27, cells of the CD4+ naive, central memory, regulatory and stem cell-like memory subsets were sorted. This entry belongs to a study of beta chain features in type 1 diabetes. General observations from the study: Reduced insertions and increased deletions marked VDJ junctions in type 1 diabetes patients.

The chain carries TRBV27 and TRBJ2-3, with unresolved D. The sequence came from a woman younger than 30 in good health. The specimen was naive CD4+ T cells from blood. The CDR3, as DNA: TGTGCCAGCAGTTTATATATCCCAGACACAGATACGCAGTATTTT. Encoded protein: CASSLYIPDTDTQYF.